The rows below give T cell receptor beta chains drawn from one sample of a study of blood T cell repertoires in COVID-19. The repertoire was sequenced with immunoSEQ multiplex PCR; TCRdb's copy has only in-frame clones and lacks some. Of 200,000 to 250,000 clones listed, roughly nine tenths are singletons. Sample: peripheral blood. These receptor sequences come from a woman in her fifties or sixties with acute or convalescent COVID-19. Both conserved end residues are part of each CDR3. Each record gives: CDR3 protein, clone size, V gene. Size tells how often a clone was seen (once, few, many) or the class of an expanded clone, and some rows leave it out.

CDR3 protein: CSVETRGPSGNTIYF; clone size: NA; V gene: TRBV29-1
CDR3 protein: CASSPGTASHGYTF; clone size: NA; V gene: TRBV5-1
CDR3 protein: CASSLGGPTEAFF; clone size: NA; V gene: TRBV5-6
CDR3 protein: CASSAYRVSYEQYF; clone size: medium-sized; V gene: TRBV4-3
CDR3 protein: CASSATGTSASYEQYF; clone size: NA; V gene: TRBV19
CDR3 protein: CASSLTSGGAVETQYF; clone size: NA; V gene: TRBV5-4
CDR3 protein: CASGPIWDRGHSGANVLTF; clone size: NA; V gene: TRBV12-5
CDR3 protein: CASSFGEQGGSYNEQFF; clone size: NA; V gene: TRBV6-2/TRBV6-3
CDR3 protein: CASSDTARGNQPQHF; clone size: NA; V gene: TRBV25-1
CDR3 protein: CASSLGRGGLSGELFF; clone size: NA; V gene: TRBV7-9
CDR3 protein: CASSFKIQGKGAEQYF; clone size: NA; V gene: TRBV7-8
CDR3 protein: CASSLPPRYDEQYF; clone size: NA; V gene: TRBV7-9
CDR3 protein: CASSLADRWGDVEQFF; clone size: NA; V gene: TRBV7-2
CDR3 protein: CASSQVMQETQYF; clone size: NA; V gene: TRBV3-1/TRBV3-2
CDR3 protein: CSVDTSTSTDTQYF; clone size: NA; V gene: TRBV29-1
CDR3 protein: CASSPLAGSKTGELFF; clone size: few; V gene: TRBV6-2/TRBV6-3
CDR3 protein: CASSQEGTDYEQYF; clone size: few; V gene: TRBV3-1/TRBV3-2
CDR3 protein: CASSQDLRAEETQYF; clone size: NA; V gene: TRBV3-1/TRBV3-2
CDR3 protein: CASSASGTSQGNTIYF; clone size: NA; V gene: TRBV5-1
CDR3 protein: CASSSREGAWTEAFF; clone size: NA; V gene: TRBV27
CDR3 protein: CASSYHRRSNQPQHF; clone size: NA; V gene: TRBV6-2/TRBV6-3
CDR3 protein: CASSSGLSTGETQYF; clone size: NA; V gene: TRBV7-9
CDR3 protein: CASSLGQALGDEQFF; clone size: NA; V gene: TRBV5-8
CDR3 protein: CASSAPTAGVTDTQYF; clone size: NA; V gene: TRBV7-9
CDR3 protein: CASSFGVGGSYEQYF; clone size: NA; V gene: TRBV7-7